This T cell receptor (beta chain) was found in a study of CXCR3-negative and CXCR3-positive naive CD8 T cells. The overall study: Around 130 million TRB reads were obtained overall (about 1.5 +/- 0.3 million per library). Study-wide findings and caveats: For memory CD8+ cells diversity was much lower, but both naive subsets had comparably high diversity. Naive CXCR3-positive cells had TRB CDR3s more hydrophobic than those of CXCR3-negative naive cells.

Worth noting for this clonotype: As yet, its antigen is unknown.

UMI-labeled 5' RACE TRB cDNA libraries were prepared from the cells. TCRdb re-called the 5' RACE reads and shows each CDR3 protein once, DNA omitted. The ten top clones account for about 0.3%, within a sample of 150,000 or so distinct CDR3 sequences. This CDR3 is 14 amino acids long. Cells that were CD45RO-CCR7+CD27+CD95- constituted naive CD8+ T cells. The sequencing sample was made of naive CXCR3+ CD8+ T cells from blood. Subset reported: CD45RO-CCR7+CD27+CD95- naive CD8+ T cells expressing CXCR3 (TNR3+). The receptor comes from a human donor in good health. Some clones in this sample may be carry-over from other donors' samples. The gene calls are TRBV12-3 or TRBV12-4 and TRBJ2-7; without DNA, the TCRdb call of TRBD1 cannot be checked. Here the CDR3 reads CASSLSGFLYEQYF.